The clone carrying this T cell receptor beta chain was seen a single time. Antigen specificity is unknown. The sample comes from a study of T cell responses to AZD1222 COVID-19 vaccine. Repertoires were generated with immunoSEQ multiplex PCR, while TCRdb's copy carries only in-frame clones and drops some. This table has about 110,000 clones, about 85% appearing once. The study, taken as a whole, reports: White British people made up most donors, females outnumbered males, and clonal diversity was possibly underestimated. Spike-spanning, vaccine-associated CD4 TCRs were dominant at 160-218 and 743-854. Baseline antibody screening turned up just a handful of seropositive AZD1222 recipients.

The CDR3 length is 14 residues. The germline V and J ends were trimmed by 1 base and 2 bases, with 8 bases remaining between them. Germline V gene lookup returns CDR1 MNHNS and CDR2 SASEGT. The V call is TRBV6-1, the J call TRBJ1-1; D remains ambiguous. The sequenced sample was peripheral blood, obtained on day 0 of AZD1222 vaccination. This TCR was sampled from an adult in good health. The CDR3 protein is CASSEGGDNTEAFF. CDR3 sequence (DNA): TGTGCCAGCAGTGAAGGGGGAGACAACACTGAAGCTTTCTTT.